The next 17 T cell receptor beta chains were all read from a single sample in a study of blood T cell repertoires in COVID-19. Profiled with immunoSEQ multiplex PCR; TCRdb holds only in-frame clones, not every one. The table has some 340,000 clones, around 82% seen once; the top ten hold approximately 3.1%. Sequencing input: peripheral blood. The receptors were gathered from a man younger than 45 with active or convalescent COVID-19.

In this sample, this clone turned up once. CDR3 in DNA: TGTGCCAGCAGTACTATAGCGGGCAATCAGCCCCAGCATTTT. Protein: CASSTIAGNQPQHF. The chain recombines TRBV6-5 with TRBJ1-5; D is unclear. CDR1 and CDR2 from the germline V gene are MNHEY and SVGAGI. This CDR3 contains 14 residues. Trimming left V 5 bases short and J 2 bases short, with 10 bases between.

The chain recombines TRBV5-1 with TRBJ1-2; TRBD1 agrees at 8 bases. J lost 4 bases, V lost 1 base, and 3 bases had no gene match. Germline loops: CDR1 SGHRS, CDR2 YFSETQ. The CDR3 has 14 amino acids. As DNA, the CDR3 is TGCGCCAGCAGCTTGATGGGACAGGCCTATGGCTACACCTTC. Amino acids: CASSLMGQAYGYTF.

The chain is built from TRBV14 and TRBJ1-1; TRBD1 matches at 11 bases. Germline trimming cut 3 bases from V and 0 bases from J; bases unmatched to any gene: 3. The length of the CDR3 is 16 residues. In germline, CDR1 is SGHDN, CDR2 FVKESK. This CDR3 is CASSHGTGGMNTEAFF. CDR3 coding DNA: TGTGCCAGCAGCCACGGGACAGGGGGGATGAACACTGAAGCTTTCTTT. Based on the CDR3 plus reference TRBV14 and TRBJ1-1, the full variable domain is EAGVTQFPSHSVIEKGQTVTLRCDPISGHDNLYWYRRVMGKEIKFLLHFVKESKQDESGMPNNRFLAERTGGTYSTLKVQPAELEDSGVYFCASSHGTGGMNTEAFFGQGTRLTVV.

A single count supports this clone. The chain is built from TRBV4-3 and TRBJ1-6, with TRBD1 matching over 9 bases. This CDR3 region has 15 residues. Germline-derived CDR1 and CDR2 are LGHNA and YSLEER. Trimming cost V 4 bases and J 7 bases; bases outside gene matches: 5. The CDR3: CASSPDRGGNSPLHF. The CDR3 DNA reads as TGCGCCAGCAGCCCGGACAGGGGAGGAAATTCACCCCTCCACTTT.

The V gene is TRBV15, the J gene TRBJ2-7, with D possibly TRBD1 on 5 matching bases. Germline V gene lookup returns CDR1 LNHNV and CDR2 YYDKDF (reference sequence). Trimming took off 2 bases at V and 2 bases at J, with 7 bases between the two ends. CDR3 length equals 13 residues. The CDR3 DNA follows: TGTGCCACCAGCAGACCAGGGCCCTACGAGCAGTACTTC. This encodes CATSRPGPYEQYF.

The CDR3 protein is CASSLRGIPDTQYF. The CDR3 DNA reads as TGTGCCAGCAGCTTACGGGGGATCCCAGATACGCAGTATTTT. The chain is built from TRBV7-2 and TRBJ2-3, with TRBD2 as a possible D gene (6 bases). Germline assignment: CDR1 SGHTA and CDR2 FQGNSA. CDR3 length equals 14 residues. With 2 bases removed from V and 4 bases from J, the gap between germline ends came to 10 bases.

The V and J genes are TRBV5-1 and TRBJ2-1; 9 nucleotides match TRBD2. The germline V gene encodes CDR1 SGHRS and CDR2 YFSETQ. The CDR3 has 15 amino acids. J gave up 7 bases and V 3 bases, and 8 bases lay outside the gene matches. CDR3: CASSWGSGSTNEQFF. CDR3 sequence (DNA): TGCGCCAGCAGCTGGGGTAGCGGGAGTACGAATGAGCAGTTCTTC. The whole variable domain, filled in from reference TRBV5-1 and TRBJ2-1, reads KAGVTQTPRYLIKTRGQQVTLSCSPISGHRSVSWYQQTPGQGLQFLFEYFSETQRNKGNFPGRFSGRQFSNSRSEMNVSTLELGDSALYLCASSWGSGSTNEQFFGPGTRLTVL.

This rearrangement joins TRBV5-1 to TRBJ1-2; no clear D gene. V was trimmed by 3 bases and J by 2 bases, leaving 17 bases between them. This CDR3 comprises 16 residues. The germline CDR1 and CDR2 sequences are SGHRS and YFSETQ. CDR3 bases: TGCGCCAGCAGCTCGGTGGCCCTAGCCTTCAACTATGGCTACACCTTC. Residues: CASSSVALAFNYGYTF.

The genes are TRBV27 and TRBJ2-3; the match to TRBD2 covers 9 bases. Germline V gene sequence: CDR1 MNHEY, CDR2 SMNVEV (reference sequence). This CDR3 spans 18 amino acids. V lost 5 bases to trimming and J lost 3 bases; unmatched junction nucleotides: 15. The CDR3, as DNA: TGTGCCAGCAGTCCTCACCCTGGTAGCGGGAGAACAACAGATACGCAGTATTTT. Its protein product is CASSPHPGSGRTTDTQYF.

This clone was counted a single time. The CDR3, as DNA: TGTGCCAGCAGCCTTGAGCCCATCCCCCGGGGGACCCCGTGGAATTCACCCCTCCACTTT. Protein product: CASSLEPIPRGTPWNSPLHF. J is TRBJ1-6 and V is TRBV3-1 (or the pseudogene TRBV3-2), with D perhaps matching TRBD1 (5 bases). Germline V lookup: CDR1 LGHDT, CDR2 YNNKEL (reference sequence). Between the trimmed V and J ends, which lost 4 bases and 7 bases, there was a span of 29 bases. The CDR3 is made up of 20 amino acids.

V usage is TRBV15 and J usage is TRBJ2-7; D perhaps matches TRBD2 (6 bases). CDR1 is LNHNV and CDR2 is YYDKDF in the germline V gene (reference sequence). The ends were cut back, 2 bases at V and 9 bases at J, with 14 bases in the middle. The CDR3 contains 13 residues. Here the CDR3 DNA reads TGTGCCACCAGCAGAAACCAGGGAGGCGGGCAGTACTTC. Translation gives CATSRNQGGGQYF.

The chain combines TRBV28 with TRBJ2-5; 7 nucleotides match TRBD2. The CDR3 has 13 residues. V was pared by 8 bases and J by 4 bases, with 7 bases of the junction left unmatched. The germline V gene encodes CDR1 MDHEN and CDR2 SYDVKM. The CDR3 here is CASGRVLVETQYF. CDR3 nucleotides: TGTGCCAGCGGGAGGGTGCTTGTAGAGACCCAGTACTTC.

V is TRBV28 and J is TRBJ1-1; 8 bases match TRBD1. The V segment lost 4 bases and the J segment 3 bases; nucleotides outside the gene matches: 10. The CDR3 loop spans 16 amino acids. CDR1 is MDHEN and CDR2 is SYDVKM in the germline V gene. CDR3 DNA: TGTGCCAGCAGTTGGGCCAACAGGGGGAGGTACACTGAAGCTTTCTTT. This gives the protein CASSWANRGRYTEAFF.

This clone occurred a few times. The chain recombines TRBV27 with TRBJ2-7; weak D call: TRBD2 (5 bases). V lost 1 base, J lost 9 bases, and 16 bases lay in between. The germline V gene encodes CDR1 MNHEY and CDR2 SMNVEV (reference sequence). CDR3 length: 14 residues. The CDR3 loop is CASSLYSNGAGQYF. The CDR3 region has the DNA TGTGCCAGCAGTTTATATTCAAATGGCGCGGGGCAGTACTTC.

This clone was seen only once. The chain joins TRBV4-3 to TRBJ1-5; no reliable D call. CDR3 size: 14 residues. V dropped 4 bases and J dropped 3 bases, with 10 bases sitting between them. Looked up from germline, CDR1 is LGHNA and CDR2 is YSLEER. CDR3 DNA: TGCGCCAGCAGCCTCCAGGTCGTCAATCAGCCCCAGCATTTT. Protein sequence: CASSLQVVNQPQHF.

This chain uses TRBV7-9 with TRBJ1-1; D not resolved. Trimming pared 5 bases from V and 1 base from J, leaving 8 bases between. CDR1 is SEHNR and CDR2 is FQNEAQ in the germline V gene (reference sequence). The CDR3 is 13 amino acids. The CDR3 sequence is CASSTFSNTEAFF. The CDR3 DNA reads TGTGCCAGCAGCACTTTTTCGAACACTGAAGCTTTCTTT.

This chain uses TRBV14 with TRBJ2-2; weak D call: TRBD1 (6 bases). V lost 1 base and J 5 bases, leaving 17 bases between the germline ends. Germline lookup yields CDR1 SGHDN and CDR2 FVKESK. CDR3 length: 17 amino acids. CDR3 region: CASSQGRYRVGTGELFF. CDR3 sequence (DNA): TGTGCCAGCAGCCAAGGACGGTACAGGGTTGGTACCGGGGAGCTGTTTTTT.